The next 27 T cell receptor beta chains were all read from a single sample in a study of beta chain features in type 1 diabetes (dated by TCRdb to 2017 to 2018). Receptor libraries were prepared by the immunoSEQ multiplex PCR assay. The entire amount of isolated RNA was reverse transcribed using the High Capacity cDNA Reverse Transcription Kit, so the sequenced TCRB transcripts were expressed ones. TCRdb obtained this table from immuneACCESS and retained in-frame rearrangements with V and J assigned. These tables miss some clones; where compared with another copy, unresolved V genes account for less than half of the shortfall, and the remainder is unexplained. Here the sample has 200,000 to 250,000 clones; about a tenth occur a single time. The leading ten clones occupy approximately 1.4% of the sample. The material sequenced was central memory CD4+ T cells from blood. The source is a man younger than 35 in good health.

The V call is TRBV5-4, the J call TRBJ2-5; D ambiguous. V was pared by 4 bases and J by 5 bases, with 9 bases between. This CDR3 spans 12 amino acids. Germline V gene lookup returns CDR1 SGHNT and CDR2 YYREEE (reference sequence). The chain's CDR3 is CASSQLRETQYF. The CDR3 region has the DNA TGTGCCAGCAGCCAGCTCCGGGAGACCCAGTACTTC. The variable domain in full, with the rest retrieved from reference TRBV5-4 and TRBJ2-5, is ETGVTQSPTHLIKTRGQQVTLRCSSQSGHNTVSWYQQALGQGPQFIFQYYREEENGRGNFPPRFSGLQFPNYSSELNVNALELDDSALYLCASSQLRETQYFGPGTRLLVL.

This clone was counted at least ten times. This chain connects TRBV30 to TRBJ1-4; tentative D call: TRBD1 (5 bases). Germline V CDR1 and CDR2: GTSNPN, SVGIG (reference sequence). The CDR3 loop spans 13 amino acids. Trimming took off 7 bases at V and 3 bases at J, with 12 bases between the two ends. DNA of the CDR3: TGTGCCTCGCGCAGGGAGGCTAATGAAAAACTGTTTTTT. Its translation is CASRREANEKLFF.

There are a few counts of this clone. The V and J genes are TRBV18 and TRBJ2-1; TRBD2 agrees at 8 bases. From germline, CDR1 is KGHSH and CDR2 LQKENI. Trimming cost V 6 bases and J 3 bases; bases outside gene matches: 13. The CDR3 loop spans 17 amino acids. The CDR3 protein is CASSLGGGAGVYNEQFF. The DNA of the CDR3 is TGTGCCAGCTCTCTCGGTGGTGGAGCGGGAGTCTACAATGAGCAGTTCTTC.

This chain links TRBV4-1 with TRBJ2-3, with 11 bases matching TRBD2. Germline assignment: CDR1 MGHRA and CDR2 YSYEKL. The length of the CDR3 is 16 residues. V dropped 1 base and J dropped 2; count of bases not matched to a gene: 2. In nucleotides, the CDR3 is TGCGCCAGCAGCCAAGGGGGACTAGCGGACACAGATACGCAGTATTTT. Translation gives CASSQGGLADTDTQYF.

This clone was seen only a few times. The chain carries TRBV5-4 and TRBJ2-1; maybe TRBD2 (6 bases). The CDR3 has 14 amino acids. CDR1 and CDR2 from the germline V gene are SGHNT and YYREEE (reference sequence). V shed 2 bases and J shed 8 bases, with 14 bases lying between them. CDR3 nucleotide sequence: TGTGCCAGCAGCTTAGGAGGGAGATGGGATGAGCAGTTCTTC. It translates to CASSLGGRWDEQFF.

This clone appeared a few times. This chain joins TRBV7-2 and TRBJ2-1; no clear D gene. Germline lookup yields CDR1 SGHTA and CDR2 FQGNSA. The CDR3 loop spans 14 amino acids. V was pared by 10 bases and J by 0 bases, with 13 bases between. CDR3: CATNPGGSYNEQFF. The CDR3 DNA reads TGTGCCACAAACCCCGGCGGCTCCTACAATGAGCAGTTCTTC. Full variable domain (rest looked up from reference TRBV7-2 and TRBJ2-1): GAGVSQSPSNKVTEKGKDVELRCDPISGHTALYWYRQSLGQGLEFLIYFQGNSAPDKSGLPSDRFSAERTGGSVSTLTIQRTQQEDSAVYLCATNPGGSYNEQFFGPGTRLTVL.

This chain connects TRBV7-2 to TRBJ2-1, with D perhaps matching TRBD2 (6 bases). The CDR3 runs 14 residues. The germline V and J ends were trimmed by 1 base and 7 bases, with 11 bases remaining between them. CDR1 is SGHTA, CDR2 FQGNSA, per germline. The CDR3 here is CASSLGPGRNEQFF. The CDR3 bases are TGTGCCAGCAGCTTAGGGCCAGGGAGGAATGAGCAGTTCTTC.

V and J are TRBV28 and TRBJ2-3, with TRBD1 matching 9 bases. The V and J ends lost 5 bases and 7 bases, in that order; junction bases with no gene match: 4. This CDR3 contains 13 residues. CDR1 and CDR2 (germline): MDHEN, SYDVKM. CDR3 DNA: TGTGCCAGCAGTCCGGGGACAGGGTATACGCAGTATTTT. Residues: CASSPGTGYTQYF.

This clone has only a few counts. The V call is TRBV9, the J call TRBJ2-3; possibly TRBD2 for D (6 bases). This CDR3 has 16 residues. Looked up from germline, CDR1 is SGDLS and CDR2 is YYNGEE. Trimming stripped 2 bases from V and 2 bases from J, with 15 bases between. As DNA, the CDR3 is TGTGCCAGCAGCGTTTCCTCGGGACTCAACACAGATACGCAGTATTTT. As protein: CASSVSSGLNTDTQYF.

V usage is TRBV7-8 and J usage is TRBJ2-1; D gene uncertain. Germline V gene data show CDR1 as SGHVS and CDR2 as FQNEAQ. The CDR3 sequence is 14 residues long. V was cut by 4 bases and J by 3 bases, with 10 bases left in between. The CDR3 is CASSSDVNYNEQFF. For the CDR3, the DNA is TGTGCCAGCAGCTCGGACGTAAACTACAATGAGCAGTTCTTC. Filled out from reference TRBV7-8 and TRBJ2-1, the complete variable domain reads GAGVSQSPRYKVAKRGQDVALRCDPISGHVSLFWYQQALGQGPEFLTYFQNEAQLDKSGLPSDRFFAERPEGSVSTLKIQRTQQEDSAVYLCASSSDVNYNEQFFGPGTRLTVL.

The rearrangement joins TRBV25-1 to TRBJ1-5, with 10 bases matching TRBD1. The CDR3 covers 13 residues. Germline loops: CDR1 MGHDK, CDR2 SYGVNS. V lost 7 bases and J lost 5; bases outside the gene matches: 2. CDR3: CASKGQGDQPQHF. CDR3 bases: TGTGCCAGCAAAGGACAGGGGGATCAGCCCCAGCATTTT.

This clone was counted a few times. This chain uses TRBV28 with TRBJ2-3; tentatively, D is TRBD2 (6 bases). The CDR3 has 14 amino acids. V lost 7 bases and J lost 1, with 12 bases in between. The germline V gene has CDR1 MDHEN and CDR2 SYDVKM. This chain's CDR3 is CASTPASGTDTQYF. The CDR3 coding sequence is TGTGCCAGCACCCCGGCTAGCGGCACAGATACGCAGTATTTT.

The gene calls are TRBV7-2 and TRBJ1-2, with D perhaps TRBD1 (5 bases). This CDR3 contains 12 residues. Trimming shortened V by 2 bases and J by 6 bases, and 7 bases separated the two germline ends. CDR1 SGHTA and CDR2 FQGNSA come from the germline V gene. The CDR3: CASSLKGHGYTF. In nucleotides, the CDR3 is TGTGCCAGCAGCTTAAAGGGGCATGGCTACACCTTC.

The chain uses TRBV5-6 and TRBJ2-1; 8 bases map to TRBD2. Looked up from germline, CDR1 is SGHDT and CDR2 is YYEEEE. The V gene end was trimmed by 1 base and the J gene end by 0 bases; junction bases not matched to a gene: 6. This CDR3 is built from 17 residues. Written as DNA, the CDR3 is TGTGCCAGCAGCTTGATGAGCAGCGGGAGCTCCTACAATGAGCAGTTCTTC. It yields the protein CASSLMSSGSSYNEQFF. Using reference TRBV5-6 and TRBJ2-1 for the parts outside the CDR3, the full variable domain is DAGVTQSPTHLIKTRGQQVTLRCSPKSGHDTVSWYQQALGQGPQFIFQYYEEEERQRGNFPDRFSGHQFPNYSSELNVNALLLGDSALYLCASSLMSSGSSYNEQFFGPGTRLTVL.

A few counts support this clone. The chain couples TRBV6-6 to TRBJ1-3; D gene ambiguous. V was clipped by 5 bases and J by 0 bases, with 11 bases between them. Germline CDR1 and CDR2: MNHNY and SVGAGI (reference sequence). CDR3 size: 15 residues. CDR3 sequence (DNA): TGTGCCAGCAGTCCGGTCTGGGCCTCTGGAAACACCATATATTTT. Its protein is CASSPVWASGNTIYF.

The CDR3 sequence is CAWSGQFYEQYF. CDR3 coding DNA: TGTGCCTGGAGTGGACAGTTCTACGAGCAGTACTTC. This chain connects TRBV30 to TRBJ2-7, with D maybe TRBD1 (5 bases). Germline V gene data show CDR1 as GTSNPN and CDR2 as SVGIG (reference sequence). V was cut by 1 base and J by 3 bases, with 7 bases left in between. The CDR3 runs to 12 residues.

This clone appeared a few times. V is TRBV30 and J is TRBJ1-3; D may be TRBD1 (5 bases). Germline lookup yields CDR1 GTSNPN and CDR2 SVGIG (reference sequence). Trimming removed 4 bases from V and 4 bases from J, with 17 bases in between. CDR3 length: 15 amino acids. The CDR3 nucleotides read TGTGCCTGGAAAAACAAAGGGGCTTCCGGAAACACCATATATTTT. Translated: CAWKNKGASGNTIYF.

The sample holds a few counts of this clone. The rearrangement uses TRBV7-2 and TRBJ1-1, with D uncertain. The germline gives CDR1 SGHTA, CDR2 FQGNSA. Trimming left V 4 bases short and J 2 bases short, with 8 bases between. There are 13 residues in the CDR3. For the CDR3, the DNA is TGTGCCAGCAGCTCCCTTCCCAACACTGAAGCTTTCTTT. It encodes CASSSLPNTEAFF.

This clone was seen more than once but under ten times. The chain joins TRBV11-2 to TRBJ2-3; no clear D gene. Germline-derived CDR1 and CDR2 are SGHAT and FQNNGV. Trimming pared 5 bases from V and 5 bases from J, leaving 14 bases between. The CDR3 totals 14 residues. CDR3 in amino acids: CASSLIHLLDTQYF. The CDR3 coding sequence is TGTGCCAGCAGCCTCATACACCTACTAGATACGCAGTATTTT. Complete variable domain (other parts from reference TRBV11-2 and TRBJ2-3): EAGVAQSPRYKIIEKRQSVAFWCNPISGHATLYWYQQILGQGPKLLIQFQNNGVVDDSQLPKDRFSAERLKGVDSTLKIQPAKLEDSAVYLCASSLIHLLDTQYFGPGTRLTVL.

This clone has only a few counts. The genes are TRBV19 and TRBJ1-1; D remains unclear. V lost 3 bases, J lost 7 bases, and 6 bases lay in between. Germline CDR1 LNHDA, CDR2 SQIVND (reference sequence). The CDR3 contains 11 residues. The CDR3 region has the DNA TGTGCCAGTAGTATTTGGGATGAAGCTTTCTTT. Its translation: CASSIWDEAFF.

This clone was seen a handful of times. This chain links TRBV2 with TRBJ1-5, with 9 bases identical to TRBD1. Germline lookup yields CDR1 SNHLY and CDR2 FYNNEI. This CDR3 has 15 residues. V was clipped by 2 bases and J by 2 bases; unmatched bases: 1. CDR3 nucleotides: TGTGCCAGCAGTGAATGGGACAGGGGCAATCAGCCCCAGCATTTT. This codes for CASSEWDRGNQPQHF.

This rearrangement joins TRBV4-2 to TRBJ2-1; D is unclear. Trimming removed 1 base from V and 0 bases from J, with 10 bases in between. The germline CDR1 and CDR2 sequences are LGHNA and YNFKEQ. CDR3 length: 16 amino acids. The DNA of the CDR3 is TGTGCCAGCAGCCAAGTCGCAGCTGACTCCTACAATGAGCAGTTCTTC. Protein product: CASSQVAADSYNEQFF.

This clone has a count of ten or more. The chain employs TRBV4-3 and TRBJ2-1, with D possibly matching TRBD1 (6 bases). CDR1 is LGHNA, CDR2 YSLEER, per germline. Trimming pared 1 base from V and 8 bases from J, leaving 27 bases between. The CDR3 loop spans 19 amino acids. The CDR3 nucleotides are TGCGCCAGCAGCCAAGGGTCGACCCCAGGGGAAAGAGGACTCGATGAGCAGTTCTTC. Its translation: CASSQGSTPGERGLDEQFF.

The chain links TRBV19 to TRBJ2-3, with 9 bases identical to TRBD2. The CDR3 extends over 16 amino acids. Germline CDR1 reads LNHDA; CDR2 reads SQIVND (reference sequence). The J segment lost 3 bases and the V segment lost 5 bases, leaving 9 bases of the junction unmatched. CDR3 DNA sequence: TGTGCCAGTAGTCGGGCTAGCGGGATGAGGACAGATACGCAGTATTTT. Residues: CASSRASGMRTDTQYF.

This chain connects TRBV11-2 to TRBJ1-1; the D gene is possibly TRBD1 (5 bases). The length of the CDR3 is 14 residues. Trimming removed 3 bases from V and 0 bases from J, with 8 bases in between. The V gene's germline CDR1 is SGHAT and CDR2 FQNNGV. The CDR3 region is CASSLDIMNTEAFF. In DNA form, the CDR3 reads TGTGCCAGCAGCTTGGACATAATGAACACTGAAGCTTTCTTT.

The V gene is TRBV29-1, the J gene TRBJ1-4, with D tentatively TRBD1 (6 bases). The germline V and J ends were trimmed by 6 bases and 8 bases, with 10 bases remaining between them. Germline V CDR1 and CDR2: SQVTM, ANQGSEA. This CDR3 is built from 11 residues. CDR3 bases: TGCAGCGTGGGACACGTAGAAAAACTGTTTTTT. Translating it yields CSVGHVEKLFF.

The chain couples TRBV7-2 to TRBJ1-2; TRBD1 matches 7 bases. In germline, CDR1 is SGHTA, CDR2 FQGNSA. The CDR3 contains 16 residues. Unmatched junction bases numbered 13, after V lost 5 bases and J lost 4 bases. CDR3 DNA sequence: TGTGCCAGCAGCCCCACCTCGACAGGGTTTGTCTATGGCTACACCTTC. Translating it yields CASSPTSTGFVYGYTF.